This passage covers 21 T cell receptor beta chains from one sample sequenced in a study of chemoradiotherapy in HPV16-positive cancers. Profiled with immunoSEQ multiplex PCR; TCRdb holds only in-frame clones, not every one. This sample carries 1,700 or so clones, approximately 84% of them seen once, and the ten largest clones take roughly 9.4%. The sequencing here drew on tumor tissue, taken from a patient who underwent chemoradiotherapy. The receptors here all came from a human donor with HPV-associated anogenital cancer.

The chain has TRBV18 and TRBJ2-3; D ambiguous. V was cut by 2 bases and J by 6 bases, with 3 bases left in between. Germline CDR1 reads KGHSH; CDR2 reads LQKENI. The CDR3 contains 11 residues. CDR3 in amino acids: CASSPWDTQYF. CDR3 sequence (DNA): TGTGCCAGCTCACCATGGGATACGCAGTATTTT. The variable domain in full, with the rest retrieved from reference TRBV18 and TRBJ2-3, is NAGVMQNPRHLVRRRGQEARLRCSPMKGHSHVYWYRQLPEEGLKFMVYLQKENIIDESGMPKERFSAEFPKEGPSILRIQQVVRGDSAAYFCASSPWDTQYFGPGTRLTVL.

V usage is TRBV4-2 and J usage is TRBJ2-7, with 8 bases fitting TRBD1. Germline V gene data show CDR1 as LGHNA and CDR2 as YNFKEQ. CDR3 length equals 16 residues. V was clipped by 0 bases and J by 5 bases; unmatched bases: 9. Written as DNA, the CDR3 is TGTGCCAGCAGCCAAGATCTACCGGACAGGGTGGACGAGCAGTACTTC. Encoded protein: CASSQDLPDRVDEQYF.

The chain links TRBV30 to TRBJ1-6, with TRBD1 identical over 7 bases. Trimming cost V 2 bases and J 7 bases; bases outside gene matches: 2. This CDR3 has 13 residues. Per germline, CDR1 GTSNPN and CDR2 SVGIG (reference sequence). The CDR3 spells CAWSTGANSPLHF. The CDR3 nucleotides read TGTGCCTGGAGTACAGGGGCCAATTCACCCCTCCACTTT.

The chain combines TRBV9 with TRBJ1-2; 8 nucleotides line up with TRBD1. The CDR3 is 15 residues long. Germline V gene lookup returns CDR1 SGDLS and CDR2 YYNGEE. V lost 4 bases and J lost 1; bases outside the gene matches: 6. CDR3 residues: CASSTRTGINYGYTF. In nucleotides, the CDR3 is TGTGCCAGCAGCACCAGGACAGGGATTAACTATGGCTACACCTTC.

V is TRBV9 and J is TRBJ2-3; 9 bases fit TRBD2. Germline loops: CDR1 SGDLS, CDR2 YYNGEE. This CDR3 comprises 16 residues. V was clipped by 3 bases and J by 1 base; unmatched bases: 6. The CDR3 coding sequence is TGTGCCAGCAGCGCCGAGCGGGGGGCCGGCACAGATACGCAGTATTTT. Encoded protein: CASSAERGAGTDTQYF.

V is TRBV6-5 and J is TRBJ2-7, with D unclear. This CDR3 spans 14 amino acids. In germline, CDR1 is MNHEY, CDR2 SVGAGI. Trimming stripped 2 bases from V and 4 bases from J, with 12 bases between. The CDR3 DNA follows: TGTGCCAGCAGTTACCGAAACAGTATTTACGAGCAGTACTTC. Its translation is CASSYRNSIYEQYF.

The chain links TRBV13 to TRBJ1-2; the D gene is possibly TRBD1 (5 bases). With 3 bases removed from V and 4 bases from J, the gap between germline ends came to 9 bases. Germline loops: CDR1 PRHDT, CDR2 FYEKMQ (reference sequence). The CDR3 contains 13 residues. CDR3 DNA: TGTGCCAGCAGCTTCGGAGGGGTCTATGGCTACACCTTC. Encoded protein: CASSFGGVYGYTF.

This chain joins TRBV7-2 and TRBJ1-2; 7 bases fit TRBD1. The CDR3 has 14 amino acids. Germline CDR1 and CDR2: SGHTA and FQGNSA. After removal of 5 bases from V and 6 bases from J, the junction contained 9 bases not matched to a gene. The CDR3 spells CASSRQTGNNGYTF. The CDR3 bases are TGTGCCAGCAGCCGGCAGACAGGGAATAATGGCTACACCTTC.

This chain connects TRBV28 to TRBJ1-6; tentatively, D is TRBD1 (6 bases). V gave up 7 bases and J gave up 0 bases, with 22 bases separating them. Germline CDR1 reads MDHEN; CDR2 reads SYDVKM. The CDR3 spans 19 residues. This chain's CDR3 is CASTPSGGARLSYNSPLHF. The CDR3 DNA reads as TGTGCCAGCACCCCTTCGGGGGGGGCGAGGCTCTCCTATAATTCACCCCTCCACTTT.

The V gene is TRBV6-1, the J gene TRBJ2-7; D possibly matches TRBD1 or TRBD2 (7 bases each). Germline loops: CDR1 MNHNS, CDR2 SASEGT. The CDR3 is 15 amino acids. Between the trimmed V and J ends, which lost 6 bases and 3 bases, there was a span of 18 bases. CDR3 region: CASRRWGGTDYEQYF. The DNA of the CDR3 is TGTGCCAGCAGGCGTTGGGGGGGGACAGACTACGAGCAGTACTTC.

This chain connects TRBV5-1 to TRBJ2-3; D remains ambiguous. The CDR3 has 12 amino acids. V was shortened by 3 bases and J by 3 bases, with 5 bases between the two germline ends. CDR1 and CDR2 (germline): SGHRS, YFSETQ. CDR3 nucleotide sequence: TGCGCCAGCAGCTACTTAACAGATACGCAGTATTTT. Translated, it gives CASSYLTDTQYF.

The chain couples TRBV19 to TRBJ2-7; tentative D call: TRBD2 (5 bases). Trimming removed 10 bases from V and 0 bases from J, with 7 bases in between. The CDR3 runs 11 residues. Germline V gives CDR1 LNHDA, CDR2 SQIVND (reference sequence). CDR3 sequence (DNA): TGTGCCACTAGCAGCTCCTACGAGCAGTACTTC. Its translation is CATSSSYEQYF.

The genes are TRBV11-2 and TRBJ1-3, with unresolved D. The CDR3 spans 13 residues. The germline V and J ends were trimmed by 6 bases and 2 bases, with 8 bases remaining between them. Germline loops: CDR1 SGHAT, CDR2 FQNNGV. As DNA, the CDR3 is TGTGCCAGCAGGATGGCAGCTGGAAACACCATATATTTT. Translated, it gives CASRMAAGNTIYF.

The chain is built from TRBV15 and TRBJ1-2; D is unclear. Germline lookup yields CDR1 LNHNV and CDR2 YYDKDF (reference sequence). V lost 2 bases to trimming and J lost 8 bases, with 15 bases between them. This CDR3 spans 14 amino acids. This CDR3 reads CATSRYRPDGGYTF. CDR3 coding DNA: TGTGCCACCAGCAGATATCGACCAGATGGCGGCTACACCTTC.

The V and J genes are TRBV7-3 and TRBJ1-1; no reliable D call. The ends were cut back, 6 bases at V and 6 bases at J, with 17 bases in the middle. This CDR3 region has 14 residues. Germline lookup yields CDR1 SGHTA and CDR2 FQGTGA. CDR3 protein: CASSLRPGGPEAFF. The CDR3, as DNA: TGTGCCAGCAGTCTCCGCCCCGGCGGCCCTGAAGCTTTCTTT.

The V and J genes are TRBV7-2 and TRBJ1-1, with D perhaps TRBD1 (5 bases). V was cut by 5 bases and J by 8 bases, with 15 bases left in between. CDR1 is SGHTA and CDR2 is FQGNSA in the germline V gene. This CDR3 has 13 amino acids. In DNA, the CDR3 is TGTGCCAGCAGCCCCCGGGACCCCACAGAAGCTTTCTTT. Its translation is CASSPRDPTEAFF. Supplemented by reference TRBV7-2 and TRBJ1-1, the full variable domain reads GAGVSQSPSNKVTEKGKDVELRCDPISGHTALYWYRQSLGQGLEFLIYFQGNSAPDKSGLPSDRFSAERTGGSVSTLTIQRTQQEDSAVYLCASSPRDPTEAFFGQGTRLTVV.

The CDR3 spells CASSPAPVRANEKLFF. The CDR3 DNA follows: TGTGCCAGTAGTCCGGCTCCAGTTCGAGCTAATGAAAAACTGTTTTTT. The rearrangement joins TRBV19 to TRBJ1-4, with unresolved D. Between the trimmed V and J ends, which lost 5 bases and 3 bases, there was a span of 16 bases. From germline, CDR1 is LNHDA and CDR2 SQIVND (reference sequence). The CDR3 is 16 residues long.

The chain is built from TRBV7-3 and TRBJ2-3; TRBD2 matches 12 bases. With 0 bases clipped from V and 0 bases from J, the junction kept 4 bases outside the gene matches. The CDR3 extends over 18 amino acids. The V gene's germline CDR1 is SGHTA and CDR2 FQGTGA. CDR3 DNA: TGTGCCAGCAGCTTAACTGCTAGCGGGGGGGCTAGCACAGATACGCAGTATTTT. Protein product: CASSLTASGGASTDTQYF.

J is TRBJ1-6 and V is TRBV4-1; D not resolved. This CDR3 region has 18 residues. Trimming pared 0 bases from V and 5 bases from J, leaving 17 bases between. CDR1 MGHRA and CDR2 YSYEKL come from the germline V gene. The CDR3 sequence: CASSQDSGKGSNNSPLHF. CDR3 DNA sequence: TGCGCCAGCAGCCAAGATAGTGGGAAGGGATCTAATAATTCACCCCTCCACTTT.

The chain employs TRBV5-1 and TRBJ1-2; possible D gene TRBD1, 5 bases. The length of the CDR3 is 14 residues. Trimming pared 3 bases from V and 5 bases from J, leaving 14 bases between. Germline V gives CDR1 SGHRS, CDR2 YFSETQ. CDR3 residues: CASSSGTNAYGYTF. Written as DNA, the CDR3 is TGCGCCAGCAGCTCCGGGACCAACGCGTATGGCTACACCTTC.

This clone appeared a single time. V gene TRBV25-1 combines with J gene TRBJ1-2, with 9 bases that match TRBD1. Germline V lookup: CDR1 MGHDK, CDR2 SYGVNS. The CDR3 runs to 18 residues. After removal of 7 bases from V and 4 bases from J, the junction contained 19 bases not matched to a gene. CDR3 protein: CASTFRPGQGSPSYGYTF. The CDR3 DNA reads as TGTGCCAGCACCTTCCGACCGGGACAGGGATCCCCCTCCTATGGCTACACCTTC.